One T cell receptor (beta chain) is described in this entry. The sample originates from a study of beta chain features in type 1 diabetes. About the study: Examination of sorted cells across all samples involved more than 100,000,000 cells.

The authors reverse transcribed all of the isolated RNA, so sequencing captured expressed TCRB transcripts. The repertoire was sequenced with immunoSEQ multiplex PCR; TCRdb's copy has only in-frame clones and lacks some. This sample yields 300,000 to 400,000 clones, of which approximately 11% are seen a single time; under 0.02% belongs to the top ten. The CDR3 spans 17 residues. Germline trimming cut 4 bases from V and 0 bases from J; bases unmatched to any gene: 3. Germline lookup yields CDR1 SGHTA and CDR2 FQGTGA. This clonotype was obtained from a woman in her thirties in good health. The sample taken for sequencing was naive CD4+ T cells from blood. V usage is TRBV7-3 and J usage is TRBJ2-1; TRBD2 matches 13 bases. CDR3 DNA sequence: TGTGCCAGCAGCTCCCGGACTAGCGGGAGCTCCTACAATGAGCAGTTCTTC. Amino acid sequence: CASSSRTSGSSYNEQFF.